This TCR beta chain was captured in a study of cytomegalovirus exposure and HLA in healthy donors. General study findings and limits: It was reported that the classifier diagnosed cytomegalovirus status with high specificity and sensitivity in both the original and validation cohorts. Among the CMV-associated chains, three were confirmed in vitro as specific for CMV antigens.

This clone was counted a single time. Antigen unknown. The protocol was immunoSEQ multiplex PCR, while the TCRdb copy is restricted to in-frame clones and leaves out a portion. This sample has under 400,000 clones; roughly 85% occur once, and the top ten carry roughly 0.75%. Germline CDR1 reads SGHRS; CDR2 reads YFSETQ. The CDR3 consists of 12 residues. Trimming removed 2 bases at V and 5 bases at J, with 7 bases between. Sequenced material: PBMCs. The sequence derives from a woman aged 18-35 years in good health and CMV-seronegative. V and J are TRBV5-1 and TRBJ1-2; tentatively, D is TRBD1 (5 bases). CDR3 amino acids: CASSFDSYGYTF. The DNA of the CDR3 is TGCGCCAGCAGCTTCGACAGTTATGGCTACACCTTC. The full variable domain, with the rest looked up from reference TRBV5-1 and TRBJ1-2, is KAGVTQTPRYLIKTRGQQVTLSCSPISGHRSVSWYQQTPGQGLQFLFEYFSETQRNKGNFPGRFSGRQFSNSRSEMNVSTLELGDSALYLCASSFDSYGYTFGSGTRLTVV.